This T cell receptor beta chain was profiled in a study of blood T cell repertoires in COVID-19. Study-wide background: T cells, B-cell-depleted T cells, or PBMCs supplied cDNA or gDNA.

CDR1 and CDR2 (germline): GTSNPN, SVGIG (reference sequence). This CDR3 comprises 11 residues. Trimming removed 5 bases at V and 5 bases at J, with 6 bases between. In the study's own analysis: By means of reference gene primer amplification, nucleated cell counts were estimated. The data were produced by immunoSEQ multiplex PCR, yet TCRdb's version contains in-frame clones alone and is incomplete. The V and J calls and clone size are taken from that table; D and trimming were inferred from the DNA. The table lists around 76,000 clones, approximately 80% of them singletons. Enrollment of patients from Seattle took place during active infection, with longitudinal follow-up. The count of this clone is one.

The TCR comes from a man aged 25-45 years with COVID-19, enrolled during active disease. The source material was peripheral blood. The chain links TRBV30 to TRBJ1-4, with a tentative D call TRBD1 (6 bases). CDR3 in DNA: TGTGCCTGGGGACAGAATGAAAAACTGTTTTTT. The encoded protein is CAWGQNEKLFF.